These 20 T cell receptor beta chains share one sample of origin, sequenced in a study of blood T cell repertoires in COVID-19 (dated by TCRdb to between 2020 and 2021). Libraries were prepared through the immunoSEQ multiplex PCR assay. TCRdb mirrors the immuneACCESS table, restricted to in-frame sequences. Some clones are absent from its copies; in checked studies, under half trace to an unresolved V gene, and the reason for the others is unknown. This sample holds about 230,000 clones; just over 85% were observed only once. The ten largest make up around a tenth of the sample. The material sequenced was peripheral blood. The receptors were gathered from a man aged 45-60 years with COVID-19, enrolled during active disease.

The rearrangement joins TRBV30 to TRBJ1-6; tentatively, D is TRBD1 (5 bases). With 3 bases removed from V and 5 bases from J, the gap between germline ends came to 11 bases. This CDR3 is 14 amino acids long. The germline gives CDR1 GTSNPN, CDR2 SVGIG (reference sequence). CDR3 sequence (DNA): TGTGCCTGGAGGACAGACTGGAATAATTCACCCCTCCACTTT. It yields the protein CAWRTDWNNSPLHF.

Here the CDR3 reads CASSVGLAGNNEQFF. CDR3 nucleotides: TGTGCCAGCAGCGTAGGACTAGCGGGGAACAATGAGCAGTTCTTC. The V call is TRBV9, the J call TRBJ2-1; 11 bases map to TRBD2. Germline V gives CDR1 SGDLS, CDR2 YYNGEE. The J segment lost 5 bases and the V segment lost 0 bases, leaving 1 base of the junction unmatched. CDR3 length: 15 amino acids.

This chain joins TRBV5-5 and TRBJ2-7; D perhaps matches TRBD2 (7 bases). The germline V gene encodes CDR1 SGHKS and CDR2 YYEKEE (reference sequence). Trimming took off 4 bases at V and 3 bases at J, with 20 bases between the two ends. This CDR3 comprises 16 residues. The CDR3 loop reads CASSRAVAGAIYEQYF. The CDR3 nucleotides read TGTGCCAGCAGCCGTGCCGTCGCGGGGGCTATCTACGAGCAGTACTTC.

The J gene is TRBJ1-5, the V gene TRBV9, with a tentative D call TRBD1 (6 bases). Germline V lookup: CDR1 SGDLS, CDR2 YYNGEE. Trimming took off 0 bases at V and 4 bases at J, with 11 bases between the two ends. CDR3 size: 15 residues. The CDR3: CASSVAGVKNQPQHF. In DNA, the CDR3 is TGTGCCAGCAGCGTAGCAGGGGTTAAAAATCAGCCCCAGCATTTT.

J is TRBJ1-5 and V is TRBV7-9; D gene ambiguous. Germline V lookup: CDR1 SEHNR, CDR2 FQNEAQ (reference sequence). The CDR3 length is 15 residues. V gave up 2 bases and J gave up 7 bases, with 15 bases separating them. DNA of the CDR3: TGTGCCAGCAGCTTAATTGGCGATGACGGGCAGCCCCAGCATTTT. It translates to CASSLIGDDGQPQHF.

The V call is TRBV7-6, the J call TRBJ1-1, with a tentative D call TRBD1 (6 bases). V lost 0 bases to trimming and J lost 6 bases, with 11 bases between them. The CDR3 loop spans 14 amino acids. CDR1 SGHVS and CDR2 FNYEAQ come from the germline V gene. CDR3 loop: CASSLARGASEAFF. CDR3 nucleotides: TGTGCCAGCAGCTTAGCACGGGGGGCGTCTGAAGCTTTCTTT.

This clone is a singleton in its sample. V is TRBV30 and J is TRBJ1-3; a weak D match, TRBD1 (6 bases). V was trimmed by 4 bases and J by 4 bases, leaving 11 bases between them. The CDR3 is 13 amino acids. Germline V gene sequence: CDR1 GTSNPN, CDR2 SVGIG (reference sequence). In DNA form, the CDR3 reads TGTGCCTGGACTAGGACAGCAGGAAACACCATATATTTT. It codes for CAWTRTAGNTIYF.

CDR3 residues: CASSPLVGDTQYF. The DNA for the CDR3 is TGTGCCAGCAGTCCCCTAGTAGGAGATACGCAGTATTTT. The chain employs TRBV12-3 or TRBV12-4 and TRBJ2-3; no clear D. The V and J ends lost 5 bases and 5 bases respectively, with 11 bases between them. The CDR3 length is 13 residues.

A single count supports this clone. The genes are TRBV7-2 and TRBJ2-7; TRBD2 aligns across 9 bases. There are 16 residues in the CDR3. J was trimmed by 0 bases and V by 5 bases; bases with no gene match: 8. Germline lookup yields CDR1 SGHTA and CDR2 FQGNSA. The CDR3 DNA sequence: TGTGCCAGCAGCCCCAGACTAGCGGCAACCTCCTACGAGCAGTACTTC. Translating it yields CASSPRLAATSYEQYF. Full variable domain (outside the CDR3, taken from reference TRBV7-2 and TRBJ2-7): GAGVSQSPSNKVTEKGKDVELRCDPISGHTALYWYRQSLGQGLEFLIYFQGNSAPDKSGLPSDRFSAERTGGSVSTLTIQRTQQEDSAVYLCASSPRLAATSYEQYFGPGTRLTVT.

The chain has TRBV27 and TRBJ2-2; 12 bases line up with TRBD1. CDR3 size: 16 residues. Losses at the gene ends were 6 bases for V and 7 bases for J; bases not matched to a gene: 9. Germline CDR1 reads MNHEY; CDR2 reads SMNVEV (reference sequence). The CDR3 bases are TGTGCCAGCAGGTCGGGACAGGGGGCGTGGGGCGGGGAGCTGTTTTTT. The encoded protein is CASRSGQGAWGGELFF.

The V and J genes are TRBV7-6 and TRBJ1-3; 7 bases are shared with TRBD1. CDR1 and CDR2 from the germline V gene are SGHVS and FNYEAQ. V dropped 4 bases and J dropped 3; count of bases not matched to a gene: 12. The CDR3 totals 17 residues. CDR3 amino acids: CASSSHSRGSDGNTIYF. In DNA, the CDR3 is TGTGCCAGCAGCTCCCACAGCAGGGGGTCGGATGGAAACACCATATATTTT.

The chain carries TRBV7-3 and TRBJ1-2; 7 positions match TRBD1. CDR3 length equals 13 residues. V trimming: 4 bases; J trimming: 2 bases; junction bases outside the gene matches: 1. Germline V gene lookup returns CDR1 SGHTA and CDR2 FQGTGA. The CDR3 protein is CASSSTGNYGYTF. In DNA, the CDR3 is TGTGCCAGCAGCTCGACAGGGAACTATGGCTACACCTTC.

About this clone: Other nucleotide sequences from this sample produce the same CDR3. V gene TRBV24-1 combines with J gene TRBJ2-2; no reliable D call. Per germline, CDR1 KGHDR and CDR2 SFDVKD. The CDR3 is 13 residues long. Deletions cut 4 bases from V and 1 base from J, with 3 bases between. CDR3 in amino acids: CATSDQNTGELFF. The CDR3 DNA reads as TGTGCCACCAGTGACCAGAACACCGGGGAGCTGTTTTTT.

J is TRBJ1-6 and V is TRBV7-3; 9 nucleotides agree with TRBD1. V was clipped by 6 bases and J by 9 bases; unmatched bases: 6. There are 14 residues in the CDR3. Germline V lookup: CDR1 SGHTA, CDR2 FQGTGA. This chain's CDR3 is CASSSQGAGSPLHF. CDR3 in DNA: TGTGCCAGCAGTTCACAGGGGGCTGGTTCACCCCTCCACTTT.

The V call is TRBV3-1 (or the pseudogene TRBV3-2), the J call TRBJ1-1, with TRBD1 as a possible D gene (6 bases). The CDR3 extends over 14 amino acids. V was cut by 0 bases and J by 11 bases, with 16 bases left in between. Germline values: CDR1 LGHDT, CDR2 YNNKEL (reference sequence). The CDR3 reads CASSQDPGGSVAFF. The CDR3, as DNA: TGTGCCAGCAGCCAAGATCCTGGGGGCTCGGTGGCTTTCTTT.

This chain uses TRBV10-1 with TRBJ2-2; weak D call: TRBD2 (6 bases). The V gene's germline CDR1 is WNHNN and CDR2 SYGVQD (reference sequence). This CDR3 comprises 17 residues. V lost 2 bases, J lost 3 bases, and 16 bases lay in between. This CDR3 reads CASSEEEEGSDTGELFF. The DNA for the CDR3 is TGCGCCAGCAGTGAGGAAGAGGAGGGGTCCGACACCGGGGAGCTGTTTTTT.

This clone was observed a single time. The rearrangement joins TRBV29-1 to TRBJ1-2, with D unresolved. CDR1 SQVTM and CDR2 ANQGSEA come from the germline V gene. The CDR3 loop spans 11 amino acids. V was shortened by 5 bases and J by 8 bases, with 12 bases between the two germline ends. Here the CDR3 DNA reads TGCAGCGTTTCCCCTTCTTCCGGCTACACCTTC. This translates into CSVSPSSGYTF.

V is TRBV6-6 and J is TRBJ1-5; D unclear. The CDR3 sequence is 15 residues long. Germline CDR1 reads MNHNY; CDR2 reads SVGAGI (reference sequence). V lost 3 bases to trimming and J lost 3 bases, with 12 bases between them. CDR3 coding DNA: TGTGCCAGCAGTTATAACCGGGAGATCAATCAGCCCCAGCATTTT. This translates into CASSYNREINQPQHF.

This chain's CDR3 is CASSVSRGTEAFF. The CDR3 DNA follows: TGTGCCAGCAGCGTAAGTAGGGGCACTGAAGCTTTCTTT. This sequence joins TRBV9 and TRBJ1-1, with D possibly being TRBD1 (5 bases). The germline V gene encodes CDR1 SGDLS and CDR2 YYNGEE. Trimming took off 1 base at V and 4 bases at J, with 8 bases between the two ends. This CDR3 comprises 13 residues.

V usage is TRBV5-1 and J usage is TRBJ2-7, with 8 bases matching TRBD1. This CDR3 is 15 amino acids long. V shed 5 bases and J 4 bases; nucleotides not matched to a gene: 11. The germline gives CDR1 SGHRS, CDR2 YFSETQ. The CDR3 spells CASSRTGTGTYEQYF. In DNA, the CDR3 is TGCGCCAGCAGTCGGACCGGGACAGGAACTTACGAGCAGTACTTC.